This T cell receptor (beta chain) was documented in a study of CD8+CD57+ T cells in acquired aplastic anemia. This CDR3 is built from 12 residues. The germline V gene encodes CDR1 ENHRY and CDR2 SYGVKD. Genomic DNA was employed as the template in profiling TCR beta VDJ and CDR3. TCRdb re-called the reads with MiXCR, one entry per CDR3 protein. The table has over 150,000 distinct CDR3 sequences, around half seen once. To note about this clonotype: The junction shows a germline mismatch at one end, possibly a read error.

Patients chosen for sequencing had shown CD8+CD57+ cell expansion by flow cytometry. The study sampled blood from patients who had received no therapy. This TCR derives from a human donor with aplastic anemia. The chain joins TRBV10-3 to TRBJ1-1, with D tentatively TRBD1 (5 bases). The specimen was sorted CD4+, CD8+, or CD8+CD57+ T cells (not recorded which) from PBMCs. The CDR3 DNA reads TGTGCCATCAGCGCCCCTGGGACTGAAGCCTTCTTT. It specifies CAISAPGTEAFF.